One sample yielded the 11 T cell receptor beta chains listed below, sequenced in a study of cytomegalovirus exposure and HLA in healthy donors (dated by TCRdb to about 2017). The library was prepared using the immunoSEQ multiplex PCR assay. A mixture of 60 forward primers for TCR Vbeta segments and 13 reverse primers for TCR Jbeta segments was used in the multiplex PCR. The immuneACCESS repertoire file appears here via TCRdb, limited to in-frame rearrangements. These files lack a portion of the clones; in checked studies, under half of the deficit traces to unresolved V genes, and the cause of the others is not known. This sample lists around 100,000 clones; around 67% were detected once. Together, the top ten hold around 3.5% of the sample. The specimen sequenced was PBMCs. These receptors were obtained from a woman between 50 and 59 years old in good health and CMV-seronegative.

The V and J genes are TRBV6-5 and TRBJ1-3, with 8 bases fitting TRBD1. V dropped 6 bases and J dropped 8; count of bases not matched to a gene: 9. The CDR3 runs 14 residues. CDR1 is MNHEY, CDR2 SVGAGI, per germline. Here the CDR3 reads CASSLDRGAYTIYF. The CDR3 region has the DNA TGTGCCAGCAGCCTCGACAGGGGCGCATACACCATATATTTT.

The chain joins TRBV6-6 to TRBJ1-3; D is possibly TRBD1 (6 bases). Per the germline V gene, CDR1 is MNHNY and CDR2 is SVGAGI (reference sequence). V was clipped by 3 bases and J by 1 base, with 7 bases between them. This CDR3 contains 14 residues. CDR3 sequence: CASSYQGSGNTIYF. The CDR3 coding sequence is TGTGCCAGCAGTTATCAGGGGTCTGGAAACACCATATATTTT.

The J gene is TRBJ1-1, the V gene TRBV4-1, with D tentatively TRBD1 (5 bases). The CDR3 consists of 16 residues. V lost 4 bases to trimming and J lost 1 base, with 16 bases between them. Germline CDR1 reads MGHRA; CDR2 reads YSYEKL. This chain's CDR3 is CASSPTNWGTNTEAFF. The CDR3 coding sequence is TGCGCCAGCAGCCCCACCAACTGGGGCACGAACACTGAAGCTTTCTTT.

This clone has only a few counts. The chain links TRBV12-5 to TRBJ2-2; 9 bases are a match to TRBD2. The CDR3 runs to 16 residues. Germline CDR1 and CDR2: LGHNT and FRNRAP. J gave up 3 bases and V 7 bases, and 9 bases lay outside the gene matches. CDR3 sequence: CASDLPTSGYTGELFF. The CDR3 nucleotides are TGTGCTAGTGACCTTCCGACTAGCGGATACACCGGGGAGCTGTTTTTT.

The rearrangement links TRBV5-4 to TRBJ1-4; D gene ambiguous. The CDR3 consists of 15 residues. V lost 1 base and J lost 0, with 7 bases in between. Germline-derived CDR1 and CDR2 are SGHNT and YYREEE (reference sequence). The CDR3 region is CASSLKLATNEKLFF. The CDR3 region has the DNA TGTGCCAGCAGCTTGAAACTTGCAACTAATGAAAAACTGTTTTTT.

The rearrangement joins TRBV27 to TRBJ2-7, with 9 bases that match TRBD2. Germline V lookup: CDR1 MNHEY, CDR2 SMNVEV (reference sequence). Germline trimming cut 3 bases from V and 3 bases from J; bases unmatched to any gene: 12. The CDR3 spans 17 residues. CDR3 DNA sequence: TGTGCCAGCAGTTTTCAGTGGGGGTATAGCGGGAGCTACGAGCAGTACTTC. The encoded protein is CASSFQWGYSGSYEQYF.

The rearrangement joins TRBV27 to TRBJ2-2; 10 bases agree with TRBD2. CDR3 length: 18 residues. Germline CDR1 and CDR2: MNHEY and SMNVEV (reference sequence). V lost 2 bases to trimming and J lost 4 bases; unmatched junction nucleotides: 10. The CDR3 spells CASSLEGLAGAPTGELFF. Here the CDR3 DNA reads TGTGCCAGCAGTTTAGAGGGGCTAGCGGGGGCCCCCACCGGGGAGCTGTTTTTT.

This clone has a handful of counts. CDR3 amino acids: CASSWGLAGGDTQYF. CDR3 DNA: TGTGCCAGCAGCTGGGGACTAGCGGGGGGAGATACGCAGTATTTT. The chain uses TRBV7-2 and TRBJ2-3; TRBD2 agrees at 15 bases. Per germline, CDR1 SGHTA and CDR2 FQGNSA. V shed 4 bases, J shed 5 bases, and the junction held 1 base outside the gene matches. There are 15 residues in the CDR3.

The chain recombines TRBV18 with TRBJ1-1, with a weak D call TRBD1 (6 bases). Trimming shortened V by 5 bases and J by 1 base, and 11 bases separated the two germline ends. This CDR3 has 14 residues. Germline V lookup: CDR1 KGHSH, CDR2 LQKENI. The CDR3 loop is CASSEMTGNTEAFF. CDR3 bases: TGTGCCAGCTCAGAGATGACAGGGAACACTGAAGCTTTCTTT.

This sequence joins TRBV28 and TRBJ2-7, with D possibly TRBD2 on 6 matching bases. The V gene's germline CDR1 is MDHEN and CDR2 SYDVKM. V shed 5 bases and J shed 2 bases, with 19 bases lying between them. This CDR3 contains 16 residues. The CDR3 DNA is TGTGCCAGCAGTAGACCGGGACTCCTTATTCCCTACGAGCAGTACTTC. This codes for CASSRPGLLIPYEQYF.

The chain recombines TRBV9 with TRBJ2-2; TRBD2 agrees at 10 bases. The length of the CDR3 is 18 residues. The V gene end was trimmed by 4 bases and the J gene end by 4 bases; junction bases not matched to a gene: 13. Germline CDR1 is SGDLS and CDR2 is YYNGEE. For the CDR3, the DNA is TGTGCCAGCAGCCCGAGTCTAGCGGGAGTTTCTGGCACCGGGGAGCTGTTTTTT. Its translation: CASSPSLAGVSGTGELFF.